This T cell receptor beta chain stems from a study of blood T cell repertoires in COVID-19. Produced via immunoSEQ multiplex PCR; TCRdb's table is partial and in-frame only. The table lists under 300,000 clones, around 87% of them singletons, with about 7.1% in the top ten. This clone was observed a handful of times. The CDR3 runs 13 residues. V lost 5 bases, J lost 5 bases, and 13 bases lay in between. Germline-derived CDR1 and CDR2 are SGHNT and YYREEE (reference sequence). The receptor was isolated from a woman in her 70s with active or convalescent COVID-19. V is TRBV5-4 and J is TRBJ1-2; D may be TRBD1 (6 bases). Sequencing used peripheral blood. This CDR3 is CASSSTGWYGYTF. The CDR3 DNA sequence: TGTGCCAGCAGTTCCACAGGGTGGTATGGCTACACCTTC.